This TCR beta chain was captured by sequencing in a study of persistence of HIV-infected CD4 T cells. V shed 0 bases and J shed 7 bases, with 13 bases lying between them. The CDR3 spans 15 residues. CDR1 and CDR2 (germline): GTSNPN, SVGIG (reference sequence). Study results and caveats: TCRbeta richness was lower in CMV- and Gag-responding cells than in anti-CD3/anti-CD28-responding cells.

To note about this clone: Its antigen is unidentified.

The immunoSEQ assay was version 4, run in survey mode. The data were produced by immunoSEQ multiplex PCR, yet TCRdb's version contains in-frame clones alone and is incomplete. The profile shows over 25,000 clones, around 82% of them singletons. Cells were stimulated with CMV-infected fibroblast lysates at approximately 10 ug/mL. CD40L-negative CD69-negative CD45RO-high memory CD4+ T cells were sorted as populations depleted of antigen-responding cells. This clonotype was sampled from an adult man with HIV who was CMV-seropositive. Sequences were derived from CD4+ T cells sorted from PBMCs after roughly 19-hour stimulation, sampled from a patient who received antiretroviral therapy. V and J are TRBV30 and TRBJ1-6, with no clear D. The CDR3, as DNA: TGTGCCTGGAGTGTACGAGGCGGGAGGAATTCACCCCTCCACTTT. It encodes CAWSVRGGRNSPLHF. Looking up the rest from reference TRBV30 and TRBJ1-6 gives the full variable domain: SQTIHQWPATLVQPVGSPLSLECTVEGTSNPNLYWYRQAAGRGLQLLFYSVGIGQISSEVPQNLSASRPQDRQFILSSKKLLLSDSGFYLCAWSVRGGRNSPLHFGNGTRLTVT.